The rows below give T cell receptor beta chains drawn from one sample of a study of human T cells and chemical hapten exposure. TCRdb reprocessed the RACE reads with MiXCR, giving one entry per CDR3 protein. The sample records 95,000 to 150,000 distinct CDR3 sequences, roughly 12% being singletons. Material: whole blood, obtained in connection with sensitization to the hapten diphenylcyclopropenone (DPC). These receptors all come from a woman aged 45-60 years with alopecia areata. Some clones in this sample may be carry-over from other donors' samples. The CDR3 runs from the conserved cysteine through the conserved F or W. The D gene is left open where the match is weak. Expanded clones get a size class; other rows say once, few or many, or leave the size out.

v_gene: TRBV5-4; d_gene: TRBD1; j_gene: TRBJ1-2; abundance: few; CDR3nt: TGTGCCAGCAGCTTGGAGGTACAGGGGTCTGGCTACACCTTC; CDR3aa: CASSLEVQGSGYTF
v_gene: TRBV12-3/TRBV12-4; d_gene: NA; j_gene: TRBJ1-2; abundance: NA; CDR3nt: TGTGCCAGCAGCGAACGCTATGGCTACACCTTC; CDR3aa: CASSERYGYTF
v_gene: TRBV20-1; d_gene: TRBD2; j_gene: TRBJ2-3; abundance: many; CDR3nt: TGCAGCTATAGCGGGCGTGGCACAGATACGCAGTATTTT; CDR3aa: CSYSGRGTDTQYF
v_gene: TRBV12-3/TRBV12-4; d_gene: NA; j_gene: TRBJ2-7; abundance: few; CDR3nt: TGTGCCAGCAGTGCCCCTACCCGAGGACAGTTTGCCTACGAGCAGTACTTC; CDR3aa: CASSAPTRGQFAYEQYF
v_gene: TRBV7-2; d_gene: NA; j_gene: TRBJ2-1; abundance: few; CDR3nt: TGTGCCAGCAGCTTTATGTATGAGCAGTTCTTC; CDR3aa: CASSFMYEQFF
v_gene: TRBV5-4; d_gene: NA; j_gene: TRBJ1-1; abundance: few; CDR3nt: TGTGCCAGCAGCTTGGTGGGGGAGAACACTGAAGCTTTCTTT; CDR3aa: CASSLVGENTEAFF
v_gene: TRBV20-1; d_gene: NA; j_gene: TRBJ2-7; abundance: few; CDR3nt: TGCAGTGCTAGAGACCCGACTAGCTACGAGCAGTACTTC; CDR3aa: CSARDPTSYEQYF
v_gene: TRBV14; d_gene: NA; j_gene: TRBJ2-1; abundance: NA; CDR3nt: TGTGCCAGCAGGCAGGGTCCAGAGCAGTTCTTC; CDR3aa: CASRQGPEQFF
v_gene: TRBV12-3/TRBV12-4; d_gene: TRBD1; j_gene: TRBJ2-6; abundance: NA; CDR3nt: TGTGCCAGCAGTTTTGGGACAGGGCGGACTGGGGCCAACGTCCTGACTTTC; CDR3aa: CASSFGTGRTGANVLTF
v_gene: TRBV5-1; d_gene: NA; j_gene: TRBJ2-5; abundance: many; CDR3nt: TGCGCCAGCAGCTTGGGGCAGGGTAGAGAGACCCAGTACTTC; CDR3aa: CASSLGQGRETQYF
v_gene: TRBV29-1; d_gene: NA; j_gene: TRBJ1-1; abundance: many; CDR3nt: TGCAGCGTGGGGGGGGGAGCCACTGAAGCTTTCTTT; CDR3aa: CSVGGGATEAFF
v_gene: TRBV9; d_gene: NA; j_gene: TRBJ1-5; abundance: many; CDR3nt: TGTGCCAGCAGCTCAGGCGGGGGCAATCAGCCCCAGCATTTT; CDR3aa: CASSSGGGNQPQHF
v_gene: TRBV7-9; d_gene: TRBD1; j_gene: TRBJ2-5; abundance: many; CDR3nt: TGTGCCAGCAGCTTAGGGACAGGCCAAGAGACCCAGTACTTC; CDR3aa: CASSLGTGQETQYF
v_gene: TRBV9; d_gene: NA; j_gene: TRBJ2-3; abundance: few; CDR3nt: TGTGCCAGCAGCGTAGATCTGGGGATTGGCACAGATACGCAGTATTTT; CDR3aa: CASSVDLGIGTDTQYF
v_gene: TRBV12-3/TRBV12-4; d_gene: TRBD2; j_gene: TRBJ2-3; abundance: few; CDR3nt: TGTGCCAGCAGCCCGGGACTAGCGGGCCTGCGGACGCAGTATTTT; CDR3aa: CASSPGLAGLRTQYF
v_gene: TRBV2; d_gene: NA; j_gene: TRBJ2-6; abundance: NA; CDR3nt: TGTGCCAGCAGGAAGGATGTCTCTGGGGCCAACGTCCTGACTTTC; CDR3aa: CASRKDVSGANVLTF
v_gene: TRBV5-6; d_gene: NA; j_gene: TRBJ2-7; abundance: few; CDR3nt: TGTGCCAGCAGCTTCTTAGCGGCTTCTTACGAGCAGTACTTC; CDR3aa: CASSFLAASYEQYF
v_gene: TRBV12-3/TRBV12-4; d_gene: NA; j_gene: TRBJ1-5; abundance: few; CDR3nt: TGTGCCAGCAGTTCCGGGACTTTCCAGCCCCAGCATTTT; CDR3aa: CASSSGTFQPQHF
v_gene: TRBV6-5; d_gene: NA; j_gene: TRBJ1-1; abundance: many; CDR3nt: TGTGCCAGCAGGAGAAACACTGAAGCTTTCTTT; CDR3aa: CASRRNTEAFF
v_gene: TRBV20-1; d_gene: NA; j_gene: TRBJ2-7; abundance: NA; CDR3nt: TGCAGTGCTGACCGGGACTCATCCTACGAGCAGTACTTC; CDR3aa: CSADRDSSYEQYF
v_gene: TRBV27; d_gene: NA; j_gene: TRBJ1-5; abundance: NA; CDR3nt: TGTGCCAGCAGTTTATCGCCTGCGTCCGGCAATCAGCCCCAGCATTTT; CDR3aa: CASSLSPASGNQPQHF
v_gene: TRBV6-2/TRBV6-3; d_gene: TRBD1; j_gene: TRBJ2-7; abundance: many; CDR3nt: TGTGCCAGCAGCCGAATACCCGGACAGGGTTGGTACGAGCAGTACTTC; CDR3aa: CASSRIPGQGWYEQYF
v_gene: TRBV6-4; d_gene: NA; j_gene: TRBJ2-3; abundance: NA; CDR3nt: TGTGCCAGCAGTGTGTCCCAGCAACCCACAGATACGCAGTATTTT; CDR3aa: CASSVSQQPTDTQYF
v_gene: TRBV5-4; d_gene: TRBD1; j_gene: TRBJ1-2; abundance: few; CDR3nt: TGTGCCAGCAGCACCGGGACAGGGCAAACCTATGGCTACACCTTC; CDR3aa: CASSTGTGQTYGYTF
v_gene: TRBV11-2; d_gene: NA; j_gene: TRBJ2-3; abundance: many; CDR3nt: TGTGCCAGCAGCTTAGTCGGACACACAGATACGCAGTATTTT; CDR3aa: CASSLVGHTDTQYF
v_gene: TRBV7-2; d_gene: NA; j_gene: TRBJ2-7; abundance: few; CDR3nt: TGTGCCAGCAGCTTAGTCAGGGCCCACGAGCAGTACTTC; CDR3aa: CASSLVRAHEQYF
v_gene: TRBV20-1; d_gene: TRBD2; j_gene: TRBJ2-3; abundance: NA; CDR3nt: TGCAGTGGGATTAAGCGGGGCCCACCGGCTGATACGCAGTATTTT; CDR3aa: CSGIKRGPPADTQYF
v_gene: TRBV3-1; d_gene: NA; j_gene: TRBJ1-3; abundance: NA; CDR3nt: TGTGCCAGCTCCCCAGGGAGGACTGGAAACACCATATATTTT; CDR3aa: CASSPGRTGNTIYF
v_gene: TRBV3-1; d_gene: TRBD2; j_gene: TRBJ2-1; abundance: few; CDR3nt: TGTGCCAGCAGCCCGATTGGGTGGCGGGGGGGCCGTGGTGAGCAGTTCTTC; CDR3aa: CASSPIGWRGGRGEQFF
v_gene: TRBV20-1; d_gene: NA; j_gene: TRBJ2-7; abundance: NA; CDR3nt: TGCAGTGCTTTGTCGACAGGAGACTACGAGCAGTACTTC; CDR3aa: CSALSTGDYEQYF
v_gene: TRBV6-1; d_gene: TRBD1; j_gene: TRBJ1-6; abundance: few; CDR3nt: TGTGCCAACGGACAGGGGGATTCACCCCTCCACTTT; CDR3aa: CANGQGDSPLHF
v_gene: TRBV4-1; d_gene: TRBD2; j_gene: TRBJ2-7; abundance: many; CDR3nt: TGCGCCAGCAGCCAAGAACGGGGGGGCCCCTACGAGCAGTACTTC; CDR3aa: CASSQERGGPYEQYF
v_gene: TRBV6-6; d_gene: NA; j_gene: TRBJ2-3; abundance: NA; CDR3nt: TGTGCCAGCAGCACCTATAGTACAGATACGCAGTATTTT; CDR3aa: CASSTYSTDTQYF
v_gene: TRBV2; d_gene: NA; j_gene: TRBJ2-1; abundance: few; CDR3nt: TGTGCCAGCAGTGGTGGGACCCTCTCCTACAATGAGCAGTTCTTC; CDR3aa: CASSGGTLSYNEQFF
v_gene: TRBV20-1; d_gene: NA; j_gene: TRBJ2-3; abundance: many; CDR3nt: TGCAGTGCTAGAAGGGACCCAAATACGCAGTATTTT; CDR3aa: CSARRDPNTQYF
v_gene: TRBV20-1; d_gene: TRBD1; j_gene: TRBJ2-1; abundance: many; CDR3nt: TGCAGTGCTATTCAGGACAGGTCCTACAATGAGCAGTTCTTC; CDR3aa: CSAIQDRSYNEQFF
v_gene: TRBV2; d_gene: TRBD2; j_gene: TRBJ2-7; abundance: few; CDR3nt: TGTGCCAGCAAAGCGGGAGGGCCCTCCTACGAGCAGTACTTC; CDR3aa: CASKAGGPSYEQYF
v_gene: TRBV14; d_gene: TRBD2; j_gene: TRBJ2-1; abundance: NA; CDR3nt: TGTGCCAGCAGCCAAGAGTTAACTTGGCGGGGGGCGTACAATGAGCAGTTCTTC; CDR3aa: CASSQELTWRGAYNEQFF
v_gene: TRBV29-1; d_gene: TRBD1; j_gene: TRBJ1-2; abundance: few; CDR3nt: TGCAGCGTTGAAGATCGGGGAGGGGGCGCGAACTATGGCTACACCTTC; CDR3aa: CSVEDRGGGANYGYTF
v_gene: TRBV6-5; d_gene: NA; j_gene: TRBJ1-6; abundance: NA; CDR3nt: TGTGCCAGCAGCAGCGGGACCCAGGGAAGGTCACCCCTCCACTTT; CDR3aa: CASSSGTQGRSPLHF
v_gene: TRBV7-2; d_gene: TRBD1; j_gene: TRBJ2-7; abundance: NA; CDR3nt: TGTGCCAGCAGCGCCCGGGACAGGGGGCGAGAAGAGCAGTACTTC; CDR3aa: CASSARDRGREEQYF
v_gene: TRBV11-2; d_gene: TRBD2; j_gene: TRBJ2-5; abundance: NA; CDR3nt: TGTGCCAGCAGCCCGGGACTAGCGGGGGCCCAAGAGACCCAGTACTTC; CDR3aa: CASSPGLAGAQETQYF
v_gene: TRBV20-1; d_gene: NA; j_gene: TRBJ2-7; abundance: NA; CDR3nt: TGCAGTGCTAGCAACGGTCCGTCCTACGAGCAGTACTTC; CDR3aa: CSASNGPSYEQYF
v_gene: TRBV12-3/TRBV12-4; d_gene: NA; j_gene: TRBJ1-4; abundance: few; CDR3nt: TGTGCCAGCAGTTCAGAAGATGAAAAACTGTTTTTT; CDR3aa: CASSSEDEKLFF
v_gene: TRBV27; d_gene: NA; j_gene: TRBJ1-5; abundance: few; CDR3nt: TGTGCCAGCAGTGACACTTCTAGGCCCCAGCATTTT; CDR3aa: CASSDTSRPQHF
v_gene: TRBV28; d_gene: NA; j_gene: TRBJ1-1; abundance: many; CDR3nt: TGTGCCAGCAGTTCAATCAGTCCCAACACTGAAGCTTTCTTT; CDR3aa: CASSSISPNTEAFF
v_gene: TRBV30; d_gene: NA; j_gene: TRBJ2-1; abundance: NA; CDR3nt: TGTGCCTGGAGTGTAGGAGGTGGTGAGCAGTTCTTC; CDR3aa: CAWSVGGGEQFF
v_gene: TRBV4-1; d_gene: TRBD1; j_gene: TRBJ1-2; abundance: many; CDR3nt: TGCGCCAGCAGCCAAGTGGACAGGGAAGGTCGCTACACCTTC; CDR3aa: CASSQVDREGRYTF
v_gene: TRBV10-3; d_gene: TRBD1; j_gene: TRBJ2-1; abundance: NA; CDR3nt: TGTGCCATCAGTGATGCCGGGACAGGGGCAAATGAGCAGTTCTTC; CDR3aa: CAISDAGTGANEQFF
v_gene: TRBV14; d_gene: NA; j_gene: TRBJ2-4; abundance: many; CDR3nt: TGTGCCAGCAGCCAAGGAGTAGCCAAAAACATTCAGTACTTC; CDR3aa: CASSQGVAKNIQYF
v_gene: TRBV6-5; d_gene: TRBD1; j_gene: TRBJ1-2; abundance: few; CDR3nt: TGTGCCAGCAGTTACGGGACAGAAAAGTCTGGCTACACCTTC; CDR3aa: CASSYGTEKSGYTF
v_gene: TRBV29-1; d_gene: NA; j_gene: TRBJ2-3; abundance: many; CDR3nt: TGCAGCGTTGAGGACGGGACAGATACGCAGTATTTT; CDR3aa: CSVEDGTDTQYF
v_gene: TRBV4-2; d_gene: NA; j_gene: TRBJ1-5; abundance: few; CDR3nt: TGTGCCAGCAGCCAAGTGGACGCCGGGGGGACTCAGCCCCAGCATTTT; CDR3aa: CASSQVDAGGTQPQHF
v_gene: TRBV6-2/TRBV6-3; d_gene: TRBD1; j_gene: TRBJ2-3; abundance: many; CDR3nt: TGTGCCAGCAGTTACCCCGGGACAGGAGTCAGAACTAGCACAGATACGCAGTATTTT; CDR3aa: CASSYPGTGVRTSTDTQYF